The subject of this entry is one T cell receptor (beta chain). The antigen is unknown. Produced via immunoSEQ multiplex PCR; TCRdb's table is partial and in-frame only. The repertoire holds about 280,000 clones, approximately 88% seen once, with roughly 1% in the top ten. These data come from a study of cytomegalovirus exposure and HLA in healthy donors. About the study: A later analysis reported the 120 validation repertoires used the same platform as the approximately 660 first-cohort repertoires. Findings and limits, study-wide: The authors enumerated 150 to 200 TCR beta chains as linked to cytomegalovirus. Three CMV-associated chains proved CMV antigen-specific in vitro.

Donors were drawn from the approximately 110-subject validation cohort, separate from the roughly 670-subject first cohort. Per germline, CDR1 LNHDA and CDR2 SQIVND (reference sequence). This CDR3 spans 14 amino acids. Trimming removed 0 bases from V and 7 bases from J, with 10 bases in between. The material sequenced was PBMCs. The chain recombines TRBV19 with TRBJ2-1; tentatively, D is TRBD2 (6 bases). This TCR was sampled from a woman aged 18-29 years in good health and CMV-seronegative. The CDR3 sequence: CASSIEGLHNEQFF. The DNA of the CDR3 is TGTGCCAGTAGTATAGAGGGACTTCATAATGAGCAGTTCTTC.